One and the same sample provided the 12 T cell receptor beta chains below, sequenced in a study of sequential checkpoint blockade in melanoma. Generated by immunoSEQ multiplex PCR, the TCRdb table keeps only in-frame clones and is missing some. Of around 11,000 clones detected, roughly three fifths appear once; the ten largest clones hold around 15%. Sample treatment: randomized to nivolumab then ipilimumab (arm A) or the reverse (arm B). The sample consisted of CD8+ T cells sorted from blood (inferred from file names), taken from a patient given nivolumab and ipilimumab in sequence. All receptors derive from a human donor with melanoma.

Worth noting for this clone: An end of the junction differs from the germline gene, which may be a read error. The chain carries TRBV27 and TRBJ2-7; no firm D call. This CDR3 contains 11 residues. Germline V gene data show CDR1 as MNHEY and CDR2 as SMNVEV (reference sequence). Here the CDR3 reads CASSVNYVQYF. CDR3 bases: TGTGCCAGCAGTGTCAACTACGTGCAGTACTTC.

V and J are TRBV4-2 and TRBJ1-1, with 8 nucleotides matching TRBD1. V trimming: 1 base; J trimming: 4 bases; junction bases outside the gene matches: 14. Germline V gene sequence: CDR1 LGHNA, CDR2 YNFKEQ. The CDR3 is 18 amino acids. CDR3 in amino acids: CASSQATGARAKGTEAFF. In DNA, the CDR3 is TGTGCCAGCAGCCAAGCGACAGGGGCCCGCGCTAAGGGCACTGAAGCTTTCTTT.

This clone was recorded a few times. The chain has TRBV4-3 and TRBJ1-1; 10 bases align to TRBD1. The CDR3 is 15 residues long. The V gene's germline CDR1 is LGHNA and CDR2 YSLEER. J lost 3 bases, V lost 1 base, and 2 bases had no gene match. CDR3 region: CASSQVTGGYTEAFF. The CDR3 region has the DNA TGCGCCAGCAGCCAAGTGACAGGGGGCTACACTGAAGCTTTCTTT.

About this clone itself: With a far larger clone one base away, a read error is the likely cause. The rearrangement uses TRBV27 and TRBJ2-7, with D perhaps TRBD1 (6 bases). CDR3 length: 14 residues. Germline CDR1 reads MNHEY; CDR2 reads SMNVEV (reference sequence). V was cut by 4 bases and J by 2 bases, with 12 bases left in between. The CDR3 nucleotides are TGTGCCAGCAGTTCCGGGACATTAACCTACGAGCAGTACTTC. It specifies CASSSGTLTYEQYF.

J is TRBJ2-2 and V is TRBV9; TRBD2 agrees at 9 bases. Germline V lookup: CDR1 SGDLS, CDR2 YYNGEE. The CDR3 length is 16 residues. Trimming took 1 base from V and 2 from J; bases not matched to a gene: 3. The CDR3 DNA reads as TGTGCCAGCAGCGTATCGCTAGCGGGAAACACCGGGGAGCTGTTTTTT. Encoded protein: CASSVSLAGNTGELFF.

Regarding this clone: The junction departs from germline at one end; a sequencing error may be responsible. Other DNA sequences in this sample translate to the same CDR3. V gene TRBV30 combines with J gene TRBJ1-1; D uncertain. Germline V gene data show CDR1 as GTSNPN and CDR2 as SVGIG (reference sequence). The CDR3 runs to 13 residues. The CDR3 loop reads CAWSVGADTEAFF. CDR3 DNA sequence: TGTGCTTGGAGTGTGGGAGCGGACACTGAAGCTTTCTTT.

The chain recombines TRBV30 with TRBJ2-1, with TRBD2 identical over 8 bases. V lost 0 bases and J lost 4; bases outside the gene matches: 2. In germline, CDR1 is GTSNPN, CDR2 SVGIG (reference sequence). The CDR3 contains 14 residues. CDR3 coding DNA: TGTGCCTGGAGTGTAATAGCGGGGTACAATGAGCAGTTCTTC. Translation: CAWSVIAGYNEQFF.

This chain connects TRBV7-6 to TRBJ1-1, with D possibly TRBD1 on 5 matching bases. The CDR3 sequence is 16 residues long. Trimming pared 0 bases from V and 3 bases from J, leaving 14 bases between. Germline CDR1 SGHVS, CDR2 FNYEAQ. The CDR3 sequence is CASSLASAGFDTEAFF. The DNA for the CDR3 is TGTGCCAGCAGCTTAGCCTCCGCAGGGTTTGACACTGAAGCTTTCTTT.

The rearrangement links TRBV18 to TRBJ2-1, with a weak D call TRBD2 (5 bases). The CDR3 length is 15 residues. Deletions cut 8 bases from V and 4 bases from J, with 18 bases between. Germline CDR1 is KGHSH and CDR2 is LQKENI. CDR3 sequence reads: CASRRADSSYNEQFF. In DNA, the CDR3 is TGTGCCAGCCGTCGAGCGGACTCTTCATACAATGAGCAGTTCTTC.

This chain links TRBV4-3 with TRBJ2-1; 10 nucleotides agree with TRBD2. CDR1 is LGHNA, CDR2 YSLEER, per germline. The CDR3 extends over 16 amino acids. V dropped 3 bases and J dropped 4; count of bases not matched to a gene: 6. The chain's CDR3 is CASSQELAGLYNEQFF. In DNA form, the CDR3 reads TGCGCCAGCAGCCAGGAACTAGCGGGGCTGTACAATGAGCAGTTCTTC.

This clone was seen a few times. The gene calls are TRBV19 and TRBJ1-5; perhaps TRBD1 as D (5 bases). Germline V gene data show CDR1 as LNHDA and CDR2 as SQIVND (reference sequence). Trimming shortened V by 5 bases and J by 2 bases, and 13 bases separated the two germline ends. The CDR3 covers 15 residues. The CDR3 loop reads CASSLRGAGNQPQHF. The CDR3 DNA reads as TGTGCCAGTAGTTTAAGGGGCGCGGGCAATCAGCCCCAGCATTTT.

V is TRBV5-1 and J is TRBJ1-3; D is possibly TRBD1 (5 bases). This CDR3 is 16 amino acids long. Germline CDR1 is SGHRS and CDR2 is YFSETQ. V was shortened by 0 bases and J by 0 bases, with 10 bases between the two germline ends. In DNA, the CDR3 is TGCGCCAGCAGCTTGGGACAGCCCCACTCTGGAAACACCATATATTTT. This gives the protein CASSLGQPHSGNTIYF.